Shown below are 15 T cell receptor beta chains from a single sample sequenced in a study of OX40 agonist ivuxolimab in advanced cancers. Clones were sequenced by immunoSEQ multiplex PCR, and TCRdb holds only the in-frame ones, with some missing. The sample carries fewer than 100,000 clones, around 89% recorded once. The material was CD4+ or CD8+ T cells sorted from blood, obtained in a trial of the OX40 agonist ivuxolimab. The receptors originated from an adult with an advanced solid tumor such as melanoma, head and neck, liver or kidney cancer.

CDR3: CASSLGQGARVYGYTF. The DNA for the CDR3 is TGTGCCAGCAGCTTAGGGCAGGGGGCTAGGGTGTATGGCTACACCTTC. This chain joins TRBV7-2 and TRBJ1-2; 8 nucleotides align to TRBD1. The V and J ends lost 1 base and 5 bases, in that order; junction bases with no gene match: 9. There are 16 residues in the CDR3. Looked up from germline, CDR1 is SGHTA and CDR2 is FQGNSA.

The CDR3 nucleotides read TGTGCCAGCAGCTTAGTGGCAGGGAACTATGGCTACACCTTC. As protein: CASSLVAGNYGYTF. The rearrangement links TRBV7-6 to TRBJ1-2; weak D call: TRBD1 (5 bases). This CDR3 has 14 residues. Germline values: CDR1 SGHVS, CDR2 FNYEAQ. Trimming removed 1 base from V and 2 bases from J, with 8 bases in between. The complete variable domain, with remaining parts taken from reference TRBV7-6 and TRBJ1-2, reads GAGVSQSPRYKVTKRGQDVALRCDPISGHVSLYWYRQALGQGPEFLTYFNYEAQQDKSGLPNDRFSAERPEGSISTLTIQRTEQRDSAMYRCASSLVAGNYGYTFGSGTRLTVV.

This clone was observed once. The chain links TRBV2 to TRBJ2-7, with D perhaps TRBD2 (6 bases). V was clipped by 4 bases and J by 8 bases, with 15 bases between them. Per germline, CDR1 SNHLY and CDR2 FYNNEI. The CDR3 has 13 amino acids. CDR3 coding DNA: TGTGCCAGCAGTGGGACGGGACTGAAACAGCAGTACTTC. It codes for CASSGTGLKQQYF.

Worth noting for this clone: Other DNA sequences in this sample translate to the same CDR3. The genes are TRBV4-1 and TRBJ2-2; D remains ambiguous. In germline, CDR1 is MGHRA, CDR2 YSYEKL. The CDR3 contains 15 residues. Deletions cut 0 bases from V and 0 bases from J, with 5 bases between. The CDR3 nucleotides are TGCGCCAGCAGCCAAGAACTGGCGAACACCGGGGAGCTGTTTTTT. This encodes CASSQELANTGELFF.

The chain combines TRBV9 with TRBJ2-7, with D maybe TRBD1 (5 bases). The CDR3 has 15 residues. The germline gives CDR1 SGDLS, CDR2 YYNGEE. V was trimmed by 3 bases and J by 2 bases, leaving 15 bases between them. The CDR3, as DNA: TGTGCCAGCAGCGCCCCTCGCAGGGCCCCCTACGAGCAGTACTTC. This translates into CASSAPRRAPYEQYF.

This rearrangement joins TRBV5-4 to TRBJ1-1; 9 nucleotides agree with TRBD1. This CDR3 region has 16 residues. Germline CDR1 is SGHNT and CDR2 is YYREEE (reference sequence). V lost 5 bases and J lost 3; bases outside the gene matches: 11. The CDR3 nucleotides are TGTGCCAGCAGTCGGGATGGGGGACAGGGAGACACTGAAGCTTTCTTT. It specifies CASSRDGGQGDTEAFF.

The V call is TRBV4-2, the J call TRBJ2-7; D remains unclear. V dropped 5 bases and J dropped 7 bases, with 12 bases sitting between them. The CDR3 spans 12 residues. CDR1 is LGHNA, CDR2 YNFKEQ, per germline. CDR3 nucleotides: TGTGCCAGCAGCTTGGCCGGACGTGAGCAGTACTTC. Translating gives CASSLAGREQYF.

V is TRBV9 and J is TRBJ2-3; 7 positions match TRBD2. This CDR3 has 17 residues. Trimming at V came to 0 bases and at J to 1 base, leaving 8 bases not matched to a gene. Germline-derived CDR1 and CDR2 are SGDLS and YYNGEE. CDR3 protein: CASSVEKGRAGTDTQYF. The CDR3 region has the DNA TGTGCCAGCAGCGTAGAAAAGGGGAGGGCCGGCACAGATACGCAGTATTTT.

J is TRBJ2-5 and V is TRBV5-1; 14 bases are shared with TRBD2. The CDR3 has 16 residues. Per germline, CDR1 SGHRS and CDR2 YFSETQ. Trimming took 4 bases from V and 2 from J; bases not matched to a gene: 4. For the CDR3, the DNA is TGCGCCAGCAGCGTCGGACTAGCGGGGGGACAAGAGACCCAGTACTTC. Residues: CASSVGLAGGQETQYF.

Comment on this clone: The junction departs from germline at one end; a sequencing error may be responsible. V usage is TRBV28 and J usage is TRBJ2-7; 12 positions match TRBD1. Germline V gene lookup returns CDR1 MDHEN and CDR2 SYDVKM. CDR3 length: 13 amino acids. Here the CDR3 reads CASSLPGTGGWSF. CDR3 DNA sequence: TGTGCCAGCAGTTTGCCCGGGACAGGGGGCTGGTCCTTC.

The genes are TRBV29-1 and TRBJ2-1; 12 bases match TRBD2. This CDR3 has 14 residues. The germline V gene has CDR1 SQVTM and CDR2 ANQGSEA. Trimming took 6 bases from V and 5 from J; bases not matched to a gene: 5. Here the CDR3 DNA reads TGCAGCGTCACTAGCGGGGGGTTCGACAATGAGCAGTTCTTC. This gives the protein CSVTSGGFDNEQFF.

The genes are TRBV9 and TRBJ2-5, with D uncertain. Germline CDR1 and CDR2: SGDLS and YYNGEE. CDR3 size: 14 residues. The germline V and J ends were trimmed by 4 bases and 2 bases, with 12 bases remaining between them. The CDR3 spells CASSLGGVQETQYF. The CDR3, as DNA: TGTGCCAGCAGCTTAGGCGGCGTACAAGAGACCCAGTACTTC.

The chain joins TRBV5-1 to TRBJ2-1; D gene uncertain. From germline, CDR1 is SGHRS and CDR2 YFSETQ. V lost 1 base and J 1 base, leaving 12 bases between the germline ends. CDR3 size: 16 residues. The CDR3 here is CASSLWGTGSYNEQFF. As DNA, the CDR3 is TGCGCCAGCAGCTTGTGGGGTACTGGGTCCTACAATGAGCAGTTCTTC.

The J gene is TRBJ2-1, the V gene TRBV4-1, with a possible D match to TRBD2 (6 bases). V was pared by 2 bases and J by 9 bases, with 14 bases between. This CDR3 has 14 residues. From germline, CDR1 is MGHRA and CDR2 YSYEKL. In DNA, the CDR3 is TGCGCCAGCAGCCAATGGGGGGATGATCCTGAGCAGTTCTTC. Amino acid sequence: CASSQWGDDPEQFF.

This clone was seen once. V gene TRBV28 combines with J gene TRBJ1-6; D perhaps matches TRBD1 (5 bases). Germline V gene sequence: CDR1 MDHEN, CDR2 SYDVKM. The CDR3 runs to 14 residues. Trimming took 6 bases from V and 5 from J, leaving 11 bases between them. The CDR3 sequence: CASSPGPNNSPLHF. The CDR3 coding sequence is TGTGCCAGCAGCCCGGGACCCAATAATTCACCCCTCCACTTT.